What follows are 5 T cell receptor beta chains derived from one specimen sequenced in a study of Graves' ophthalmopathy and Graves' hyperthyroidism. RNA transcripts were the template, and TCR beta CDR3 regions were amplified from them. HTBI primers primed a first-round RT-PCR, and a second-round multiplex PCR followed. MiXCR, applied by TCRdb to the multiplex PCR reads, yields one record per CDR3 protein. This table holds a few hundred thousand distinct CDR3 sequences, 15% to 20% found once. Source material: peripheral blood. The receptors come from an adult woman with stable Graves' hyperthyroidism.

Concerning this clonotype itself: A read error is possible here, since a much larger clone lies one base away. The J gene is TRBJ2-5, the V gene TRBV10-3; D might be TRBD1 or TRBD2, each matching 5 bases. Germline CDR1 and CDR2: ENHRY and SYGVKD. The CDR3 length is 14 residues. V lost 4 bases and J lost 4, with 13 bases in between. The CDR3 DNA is TGTGCCATCAGTGGGGACGGGGATGGAGAGACCCAGTACTTC. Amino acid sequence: CAISGDGDGETQYF.

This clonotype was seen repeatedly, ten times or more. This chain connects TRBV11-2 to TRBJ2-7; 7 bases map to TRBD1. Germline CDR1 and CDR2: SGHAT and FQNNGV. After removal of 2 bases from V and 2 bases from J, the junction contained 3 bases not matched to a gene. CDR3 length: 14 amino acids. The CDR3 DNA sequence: TGTGCCAGCAGCTTAAACAGGGGTCCCTACGAGCAGTACTTC. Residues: CASSLNRGPYEQYF.

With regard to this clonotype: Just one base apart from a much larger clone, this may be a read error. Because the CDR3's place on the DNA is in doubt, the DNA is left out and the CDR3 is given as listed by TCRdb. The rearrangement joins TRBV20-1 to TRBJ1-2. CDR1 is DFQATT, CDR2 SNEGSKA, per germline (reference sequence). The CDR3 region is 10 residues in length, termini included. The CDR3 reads CGLQYYGCTF.

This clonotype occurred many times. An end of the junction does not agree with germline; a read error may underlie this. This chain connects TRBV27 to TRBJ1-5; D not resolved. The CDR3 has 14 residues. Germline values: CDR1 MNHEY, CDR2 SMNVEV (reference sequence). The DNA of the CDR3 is TGTGCCAGCGGTTTCCACAATGCCGGACAGCCCCAGCATTTT. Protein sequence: CASGFHNAGQPQHF.

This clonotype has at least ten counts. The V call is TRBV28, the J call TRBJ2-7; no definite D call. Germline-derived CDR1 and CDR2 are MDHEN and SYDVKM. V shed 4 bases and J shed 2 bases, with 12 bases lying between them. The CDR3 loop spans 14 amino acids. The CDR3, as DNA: TGTGCCAGCAGTTCACCGAATGTTCCCTACGAGCAGTACTTC. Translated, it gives CASSSPNVPYEQYF.